Sequencing of this T cell receptor (beta chain) was carried out in a study of blood T cell repertoires in COVID-19. Methods used by the authors: Amplification from reference gene primers served as the basis for estimated nucleated cell counts. Some clones are missing from TCRdb's copy, which holds only in-frame ones; the method was immunoSEQ multiplex PCR. The V and J calls and the clone size are those of that table, but D and trimming were determined from the DNA. Among around 270,000 clones, approximately 86% were seen once, and the ten largest hold about 2.1%. The CDR3 extends over 14 amino acids. Trimming took 5 bases from V and 3 from J; bases not matched to a gene: 6. Per germline, CDR1 LNHDA and CDR2 SQIVND (reference sequence).

The J gene is TRBJ2-5, the V gene TRBV19; 7 bases line up with TRBD2. Specimen: peripheral blood. The source is a man aged 30-40 years with active or convalescent COVID-19. For the CDR3, the DNA is TGTGCCAGTAGTTTTGGGACTACCGAAGAGACCCAGTACTTC. It translates to CASSFGTTEETQYF.